This T cell receptor (beta chain) was identified in a study of T-cell memory formation after mild COVID-19. Study summary: Largely donor-specific TCR clusters were found.

In this sample, this clonotype turned up many times. Antigen unknown. This CDR3 is 14 amino acids long. CDR1 DFQATT and CDR2 SNEGSKA come from the germline V gene (reference sequence). With 6 bases clipped from V and 1 base from J, the junction kept 7 bases outside the gene matches. General study results and limits: The pre-infection memory compartment contained some responding clones, suggesting cross-reactive memory joined. CD4+ contracting clones were mainly CM and EM; CD8+ ones, EMRA.

Constant-segment-primed 5'RACE gave TCR alpha and TCR beta cDNA libraries with sample barcodes and UMIs. TCRdb used MiXCR to reprocess the 5' RACE reads, holding one entry per CDR3 protein. The data contain 30,000 to 35,000 distinct CDR3 sequences, just under 8% of them singletons. This clonotype originated in a man aged 18 to 29 who had mild COVID-19 (a few samples of this study predate the infection). Cell type and time point are not known. This rearrangement joins TRBV20-1 to TRBJ1-1; 8 nucleotides line up with TRBD1. The specimen sequenced was PBMCs or a T cell subset sorted from them (not recorded which). The CDR3 reads CSAPPGTGNTEAFF. In nucleotides, the CDR3 is TGCAGTGCACCACCCGGGACAGGGAACACTGAAGCTTTCTTT.